This T cell receptor (beta chain) was retrieved from a study of T cells in Graves' hyperthyroidism and ophthalmopathy. Findings of the study overall: Among clonotypes expanded in thyroid above 0.001, most were also found in blood.

J lost 3 bases, V lost 3 bases, and 7 bases had no gene match. This CDR3 comprises 16 residues. The germline V gene has CDR1 KGHSH and CDR2 LQKENI. Worth noting for this clonotype: Its target is not known.

The CDR3 regions of TCR beta were amplified from RNA transcripts. TCR CDR3 regions were first amplified by RT-PCR with HTBI primers. TCRdb called the multiplex PCR reads again in MiXCR, with one record for every CDR3 protein. The sample consists of around 350,000 distinct CDR3 sequences, under 15% of them appearing once. Specimen: blood. The TCR comes from a woman under 30 with Graves' hyperthyroidism. V usage is TRBV18 and J usage is TRBJ2-5, with TRBD1 identical over 10 bases. The DNA of the CDR3 is TGTGCCAGCTCACCGGGACCCGGGACAGGGGAAGAGACCCAGTACTTC. This codes for CASSPGPGTGEETQYF.